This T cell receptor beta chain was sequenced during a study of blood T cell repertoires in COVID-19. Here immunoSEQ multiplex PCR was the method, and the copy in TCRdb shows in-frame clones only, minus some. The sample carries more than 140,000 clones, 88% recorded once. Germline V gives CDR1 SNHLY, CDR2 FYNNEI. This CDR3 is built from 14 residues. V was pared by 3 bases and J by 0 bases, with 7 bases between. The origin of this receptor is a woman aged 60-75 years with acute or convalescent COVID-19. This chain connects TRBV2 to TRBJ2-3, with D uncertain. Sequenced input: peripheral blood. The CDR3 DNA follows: TGTGCCAGCAGTGAGCTAACTAGCACAGATACGCAGTATTTT. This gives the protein CASSELTSTDTQYF.